This T cell receptor (beta chain) was obtained from a study of CD8 T cells in Susac syndrome. Study context: Blood was drawn from Susac syndrome patients while they were therapy-naive, on corticosteroids, or on intravenous immunoglobulin alone.

Reverse transcription of roughly 0.5 to 1 ug RNA was carried out with random hexamers. The amplification used immunoSEQ multiplex PCR on TCR beta CDR3; it spanned 54 Vbeta and 13 Jbeta. Each CDR3 protein gets one entry after TCRdb re-called the immunoSEQ multiplex PCR reads with MiXCR. The sample shows 150,000 to 200,000 distinct CDR3 sequences, more than 85% of them seen only once. Germline CDR1 DFQATT, CDR2 SNEGSKA (reference sequence). Trimming removed 2 bases from V and 3 bases from J; junction bases left unmatched: 8. This CDR3 is 16 amino acids long. Blood CD8+ and CD4+ T cells underwent high-throughput TCR beta sequencing. Findings and caveats of the study: Across the total CD8+ repertoires, 15 to 20 Susac-specific public clones were detected, and across the CD8+ TEMRA repertoires, five or six such clones were detected.

A word on this clonotype: Its matching antigen is unknown.

The sequencing input was CD8+ T cells from PBMCs. The receptor comes from a human donor with Susac syndrome. The genes are TRBV20-1 and TRBJ2-1, with 9 bases that match TRBD2. The CDR3 coding sequence is TGCAGTGCTAGATTATTAGCGGGAGAAAACTACAATGAGCAGTTCTTC. As protein: CSARLLAGENYNEQFF.